The source of this T cell receptor beta chain is a study of blood T cells in healthy people across ages. General study points: Per-million-T-cell TCR beta diversity fell roughly linearly with age.

In this sample, this clonotype turned up many times. Its antigen is unknown. Then a second PCR, running roughly 7 to 11 cycles, was carried out with a sample-barcoded 5' primer and a J-beta primer mix. Each cDNA molecule was tagged by a template-switch adaptor with 12 random nucleotides. Every sample gave at least 2.5 million paired-end reads containing CDR3. TCRdb reanalysed the 5' RACE reads using MiXCR and keeps one entry per CDR3 protein. The sample gives fewer than 2,000,000 distinct CDR3 sequences, 39% of which show up once; roughly 24% is in the top ten. Extracted total RNA amounted to at least 5.5 micrograms for each sample. The TCR comes from a human donor in good health. Material for sequencing was blood.

CDR3 DNA: TGCAGCGTAGCCCTCGGGACTGAAGCTTTCTTT. It is translated as CSVALGTEAFF. The genes are TRBV29-1 and TRBJ1-1; D gene unclear. The CDR3 totals 11 residues. V lost 6 bases to trimming and J lost 5 bases, with 10 bases between them. Germline V gene lookup returns CDR1 SQVTM and CDR2 ANQGSEA.